This T cell receptor (beta chain) was captured in a study of identifying expanded T cells in peripheral blood. General study results and limits: Approximately 2-week clone count variance significantly increased as total template count grew.

The method was immunoSEQ multiplex PCR; TCRdb's version includes in-frame clones alone and lacks a portion of them. This sample has about 100,000 clones, with approximately 88% found just once. V shed 3 bases and J 4 bases; nucleotides not matched to a gene: 2. Germline V gene data show CDR1 as SGDLS and CDR2 as YYNGEE. This CDR3 spans 13 amino acids. On this clone itself: What it binds is not known.

The rearrangement uses TRBV9 and TRBJ1-1, with 8 positions matching TRBD1. This clonotype was obtained from a person between 18 and 69 years old in good health. The specimen sequenced was blood. This CDR3 is CASSGTGGTEAFF. CDR3 nucleotide sequence: TGTGCCAGCAGCGGTACAGGGGGCACTGAAGCTTTCTTT.